This T cell receptor beta chain was sequenced for a study of blood T cell repertoires in COVID-19 (dated by TCRdb to the early 2020s). Background for the entire study: Samples covering the acute and convalescent phases of COVID-19 were provided by collaborators in the United States, Italy and Spain. The prospective study material was composed of cDNA or gDNA derived from T cells, B-cell-depleted T cells, or PBMCs. Subjects who had been exposed to COVID-19, were actively infected with it, or had recovered from it provided the deeply sampled blood TCRbeta repertoires that made up the dataset. A freely available public database, intended as a resource for researchers studying the immune response to SARS-CoV-2, is where the repertoires were released. Samples were obtained from the ongoing ImmuneRACE study (first 160 participants) and from over 1,000 subjects provided by 6 global collaborators. A de-identified subject ID, COVID-19 status, age in years and sex were almost always included in the sample metadata. HLA class I and class II types, where available, came from metadata supplied by the sample provider rather than from assay-based typing.

Overall results and qualifications from the work: The quantity of clinical and demographic metadata differed by source and by participant and was supplied without curation.

Remarks on this clone: What this receptor recognizes is not known. No base qualities exist here, and no much larger clone lies one base off it.

The junction shows trimming of 8 bases on V and 5 bases on J, plus 12 bases between the germline ends. As encoded in the germline V gene (reference sequence), CDR1 is SEHNR while CDR2 is FQNEAQ. The CDR3 numbers 13 residues from cysteine through phenylalanine. The kept DNA is CDR3 alone, 39 bases in frame from the first base. TCRbeta CDR3 regions were amplified from genomic DNA using the immunoSEQ Assay, a bias-controlled multiplex PCR. Processing in the source paper ran as follows. Nucleated cell counts per sample were estimated from amplification of reference gene primers within the assay. To quantify the absolute abundance of each unique TCRbeta CDR3 rearrangement, sequence reads were collapsed and filtered. For each sample, productive Simpson clonality was calculated as the square root of Simpson's diversity index over productive rearrangements. Not all clones reach the TCRdb copy of this immuneACCESS table, which keeps in-frame sequences only. Checked studies attribute under half of the gap to unresolved V genes and leave the rest unexplained. Clonal size and the V and J genes are those of that table, whereas D and trimming came from the DNA. The table for this sample lists roughly 200,000 clones; about 93% of them were counted only once. Roughly 0.76% of the sample lies in the top ten.

In Seattle, one collaborating source enrolled patients while the infection was active and tracked those patients longitudinally over the course of disease. Whole blood was collected in K2EDTA tubes by collaborating institutions according to the institutions' own protocols. For TCRbeta analysis, collaborators shipped samples as frozen whole blood, isolated PBMCs, or DNA extracted from either of those sample types. This receptor chain uses TRBV7-9 and TRBJ1-4, with TRBD1 perhaps the D gene, on 6 matching bases. The source material was peripheral blood. The clonotype comes from a man aged 25 to 40 with COVID-19, enrolled during active disease. The DNA sequence is given as TGTGCCAGCGCCGGGGGGCGGAATGAAAAACTGTTTTTT. Translated, this gives CASAGGRNEKLFF.